Presented here are 30 T cell receptor beta chains from one specimen sequenced in a study of tumor-infiltrating lymphocytes in primary liver carcinoma. cDNA specific to TCR beta was made from about 550 ng of total RNA, with a constant-region primer employed for priming. ARM-PCR, slightly modified, supplied the TCR beta libraries through three nested multiplex PCR rounds. For 10 cycles apiece, the opening two PCR rounds ran with TRBV1-TRBV30 forward primers and a C-beta reverse primer. TCRdb ran MiXCR on the multiplex PCR reads and lists one entry per CDR3 protein. The sample consists of 40,000 to 55,000 distinct CDR3 sequences, less than 75% of them appearing once. Unsorted bulk tissue of roughly 18-32 mg yielded co-extracted RNA and DNA. The sequenced material came from liver tumor tissue from sampling region 5. Documented subset: tumor region T5, tumor centre. The receptors shown here come from a man between 40 and 49 years old with primary liver carcinoma and hepatitis B virus infection.

Comment on this clonotype: Compared with germline, one end of the junction differs, possibly owing to a read error. V usage is TRBV12-3 or TRBV12-4 and J usage is TRBJ2-1, with 7 bases identical to TRBD1. The CDR3 has 13 amino acids. CDR3 DNA: TGTGCCAGCAGTTCGACAGGGCGGAATGAGCAGTCCTTC. Its protein product is CASSSTGRNEQSF.

Notes on this clonotype: Since no conserved phenylalanine or tryptophan closes the CDR3, a read error is the likely cause. V usage is TRBV5-1 and J usage is TRBJ2-1; 7 bases are shared with TRBD2. The junction had 11 bases not matched to a gene; V was cut back by 0 bases and J by 5 bases. This CDR3 is built from 17 residues. Germline V CDR1 and CDR2: SGHRS, YFSETQ. The CDR3 region is CASSLVWGLAGDNEQFI. In nucleotides, the CDR3 is TGCGCCAGCAGCTTGGTTTGGGGGTTGGCGGGAGACAATGAGCAGTTCATC.

As concerns this clonotype: One end of the junction fails to match germline, which may point to a read error. The rearrangement uses TRBV4-1 and TRBJ2-4; a weak D match, TRBD1 (5 bases). The CDR3 totals 19 residues. Germline loops: CDR1 MGHRA, CDR2 YSYEKL. DNA for the CDR3: TGCGCCAGCAGCCAAGGGCCCCCTCAAAACGAAGGGGCCAAGAACATTCAGTACTTC. It specifies CASSQGPPQNEGAKNIQYF.

Of note for this clonotype: At one end, the junction sequence differs from germline, possibly due to a read error. This chain uses TRBV4-2 with TRBJ2-7; 8 bases agree with TRBD1. The CDR3 has 19 residues. The germline V gene has CDR1 LGHNA and CDR2 YNFKEQ. Here the CDR3 DNA reads TGTGCCAGCAGCCAAGATTCCTTCCCAGGACAGGGAGTCTCCTACGAGCAGTATTTC. It codes for CASSQDSFPGQGVSYEQYF.

Regarding this clonotype: At one of its ends the junction is not consistent with the germline gene, which may arise from a read error. The genes are TRBV10-1 and TRBJ2-1; 7 bases agree with TRBD2. The CDR3 extends over 15 amino acids. Germline V gives CDR1 WNHNN, CDR2 SYGVQD (reference sequence). The CDR3 here is CASSGKRGSCNEQFF. The CDR3 nucleotides read TGCGCCAGCAGTGGGAAGCGGGGTTCCTGCAATGAACAGTTCTTC.

Notes on this clonotype: A much larger clone differs by one base, so this may be a read error. The DNA for the CDR3 is TGCGCCAGCAGTGAGTCGATAGCCGATACGCAGTATTTT. Translated, it gives CASSESIADTQYF. The gene calls are TRBV10-1 and TRBJ2-3, with D hard to call. Germline lookup yields CDR1 WNHNN and CDR2 SYGVQD (reference sequence). The CDR3 totals 13 residues. Trimming left V 0 bases short and J 6 bases short, with 7 bases between.

This clonotype was counted once. Lacking the conserved final phenylalanine or tryptophan, this CDR3 likely reflects a read error. It is unclear where the CDR3 begins or ends on the DNA, so no DNA is shown, and the CDR3 is as TCRdb lists it. The rearrangement links TRBV11-2 to TRBJ2-1; the table's TRBD2 call for D was not verified on the DNA. The CDR3 sequence runs 14 residues, both termini included. Germline V gives CDR1 SGHAT, CDR2 FQNNGV. CDR3 sequence: CATSSAGPGNELFL.

A remark on this clonotype: Compared with germline, one end of the junction differs, possibly owing to a read error. CDR3 DNA: TGTAGCGTTGAAGCTAATTCCGGCATAGATACGCAGTATTTT. It encodes CSVEANSGIDTQYF. This chain uses TRBV29-1 with TRBJ2-3; D is possibly TRBD2 (5 bases). Germline V lookup: CDR1 SQVTM, CDR2 ANQGSEA. This CDR3 is built from 14 residues.

J is TRBJ2-5 and V is TRBV29-1; 8 bases align to TRBD2. The CDR3 runs 14 residues. Germline CDR1 SQVTM, CDR2 ANQGSEA. CDR3 sequence (DNA): TGCAGAGTGACTCCGGGGGGGATTCGGGAGACCCAGTACTTC. Amino acids: CRVTPGGIRETQYF.

In its sample, this clonotype was seen once. The junction departs from germline at one end; a sequencing error may be responsible. V is TRBV11-2 and J is TRBJ2-2; D may match TRBD1 or TRBD2 (5 bases each). CDR1 and CDR2 (germline): SGHAT, FQNNGV. The CDR3 is 15 residues long. CDR3 residues: CAGSLERPGAGELVF. The CDR3 region has the DNA TGTGCCGGCAGCTTAGAACGGCCCGGGGCCGGGGAGCTGGTTTTT. Using reference TRBV11-2 and TRBJ2-2 for the parts outside the CDR3, the full variable domain is EAGVAQSPRYKIIEKRQSVAFWCNPISGHATLYWYQQILGQGPKLLIQFQNNGVVDDSQLPKDRFSAERLKGVDSTLKIQPAKLEDSAVYLCAGSLERPGAGELVFGEGSRLTVL.

The rearrangement links TRBV29-1 to TRBJ1-1, with D unresolved. The V gene lost 1 base and the J gene lost 8 bases, with 14 bases spanning the gap. The CDR3 covers 13 residues. Looked up from germline, CDR1 is SQVTM and CDR2 is ANQGSEA. Written as DNA, the CDR3 is TGCAGCGTTGAAGTCGGGCAGAGCACCGAAGCTTTCTTT. It yields the protein CSVEVGQSTEAFF.

With regard to this clonotype: A read error may account for a junction end that differs from germline. V is TRBV4-1 and J is TRBJ2-7; D possibly corresponds to TRBD2 (6 bases). CDR3 size: 16 residues. Germline CDR1 reads MGHRA; CDR2 reads YSYEKL. CDR3 nucleotides: TGCGCCGGCACCCAAGATTTTAGCGGAAGCTCCCACGAGCAGTACTTC. Encoded protein: CAGTQDFSGSSHEQYF.

This clonotype has at least ten counts. The J gene is TRBJ2-6, the V gene TRBV4-2; D is undetermined. This CDR3 spans 14 amino acids. V lost 4 bases to trimming and J lost 2 bases, with 6 bases between them. Germline CDR1 reads LGHNA; CDR2 reads YNFKEQ. The CDR3: CASSPETGANVLTF. CDR3 sequence (DNA): TGTGCCAGCAGCCCAGAAACTGGGGCCAACGTCCTGACTTTC.

About this clonotype: Compared with germline, one end of the junction differs, possibly owing to a read error. This rearrangement joins TRBV11-2 to TRBJ2-7; a possible D gene is TRBD2 (6 bases). Germline V gene data show CDR1 as SGHAT and CDR2 as FQNNGV. CDR3 length: 15 residues. The CDR3 region has the DNA TGTGCCAGCAACCTCGGCGGGACTCTACCCTGCGAGCAGTATTTC. Translating it yields CASNLGGTLPCEQYF.

The V gene is TRBV7-9, the J gene TRBJ2-2; the D is unclear. The CDR3 runs to 12 residues. Trimming stripped 6 bases from V and 7 bases from J, with 9 bases between. Germline V gene sequence: CDR1 SEHNR, CDR2 FQNEAQ (reference sequence). The CDR3 spells CASSSVNGELFF. The CDR3 DNA is TGTGCCAGCAGTTCAGTTAACGGGGAGCTGTTTTTT.

A note on this clonotype: One end of the junction is discordant with germline, which a read error may explain. The chain combines TRBV6-5 with TRBJ2-1; possible D gene TRBD1, 6 bases. The CDR3 loop spans 15 amino acids. Germline CDR1 is MNHEY and CDR2 is SVGAGI. CDR3 nucleotides: TGTGCCAGCAGTTACGGGGGCTGGAGCTACAATGTGCAGTTCTTC. Its protein is CASSYGGWSYNVQFF.

This rearrangement joins TRBV29-1 to TRBJ1-4; D may be TRBD1 (6 bases). The CDR3 has 13 amino acids. With 6 bases removed from V and 4 bases from J, the gap between germline ends came to 12 bases. Germline CDR1 reads SQVTM; CDR2 reads ANQGSEA. CDR3 residues: CSVRKDSNEKLFF. CDR3 nucleotides: TGCAGCGTCAGGAAGGACAGTAATGAAAAACTGTTTTTT.

This clonotype was counted many times. The rearrangement joins TRBV6-6 to TRBJ2-2; D gene uncertain. V was shortened by 2 bases and J by 2 bases, with 9 bases between the two germline ends. Germline V gene sequence: CDR1 MNHNY, CDR2 SVGAGI (reference sequence). The CDR3 runs to 15 residues. The CDR3 sequence: CASSYTPFNTGELFF. CDR3 in DNA: TGTGCCAGCAGTTACACCCCCTTTAACACCGGGGAGCTGTTTTTT.

This clonotype was found once. Because the CDR3 is missing its conserved closing phenylalanine or tryptophan, this is likely a read error. The chain is built from TRBV12-3 or TRBV12-4 and TRBJ2-7; D assignment may be TRBD1 or TRBD2 (6 bases each). The CDR3 has 14 amino acids. Here the CDR3 reads CVSRLGTRSYEQYL. For the CDR3, the DNA is TGTGTCAGCAGACTAGGGACAAGGTCCTACGAGCAGTACCTC.

To note about this clonotype: One end of the junction is discordant with germline, which a read error may explain. J is TRBJ2-3 and V is TRBV4-1; TRBD1 matches 7 bases. Per the germline V gene, CDR1 is MGHRA and CDR2 is YSYEKL. CDR3 length: 14 residues. The CDR3 is CTSSQRQGPDTQYF. For the CDR3, the DNA is TGCACCAGCAGTCAGCGACAGGGCCCAGATACGCAGTATTTT.

Worth noting for this clonotype: Relative to the germline gene, one junction end is altered; a read error may explain this. The chain links TRBV11-2 to TRBJ2-5; a possible D gene is TRBD2 (6 bases). Germline loops: CDR1 SGHAT, CDR2 FQNNGV. CDR3 size: 16 residues. In DNA, the CDR3 is TGTACTAGTAGATCCCGGGACTCGACCCACCACGAGACCCAGTACTTC. Translation gives CTSRSRDSTHHETQYF.

To note about this clonotype: The final CDR3 position lacks the conserved phenylalanine or tryptophan, pointing to a likely read error. This chain connects TRBV11-2 to TRBJ2-1, with D tentatively TRBD2 (5 bases). CDR1 and CDR2 (germline): SGHAT, FQNNGV. CDR3 length: 15 residues. The DNA of the CDR3 is TGTACCAGCAGCTTAACGGGGAGCTCCTACAATGAGCAGTTCCTC. Amino acids: CTSSLTGSSYNEQFL.

This clonotype is labeled as medium-sized. The chain uses TRBV12-5 and TRBJ2-7, with D possibly matching TRBD2 (5 bases). The CDR3 contains 11 residues. The germline CDR1 and CDR2 sequences are LGHNT and FRNRAP. V was shortened by 8 bases and J by 6 bases, with 11 bases between the two germline ends. DNA of the CDR3: TGTGCTAGTCCCCCGGGGTCCGAGCAGTACTTC. Its translation is CASPPGSEQYF.

On this clonotype itself: An end of the junction does not agree with germline; a read error may underlie this. This chain connects TRBV6-5 to TRBJ2-7; TRBD2 aligns across 9 bases. This CDR3 comprises 14 residues. In germline, CDR1 is MNHEY, CDR2 SVGAGI. The CDR3 is CASRGAGGLYEQYF. Here the CDR3 DNA reads TGTGCAAGCAGAGGGGCGGGAGGGCTCTACGAGCAGTACTTC.

For this clonotype: Compared with germline, one end of the junction differs, possibly owing to a read error. The V and J genes are TRBV6-6 and TRBJ2-7; TRBD2 aligns across 10 bases. CDR1 and CDR2 (germline): MNHNY, SVGAGI (reference sequence). The CDR3 sequence is 15 residues long. The CDR3 DNA follows: TGTGTCAGCAATACCGGACTAGCGGCAACCTACGAGCAGTACTTC. Translation gives CVSNTGLAATYEQYF.

This chain uses TRBV11-2 with TRBJ2-5; a weak D match, TRBD2 (5 bases). The germline CDR1 and CDR2 sequences are SGHAT and FQNNGV. Trimming shortened V by 6 bases and J by 10 bases, and 27 bases separated the two germline ends. The CDR3 runs to 16 residues. The CDR3 spells CASRSRESAHQKIQYF. Written as DNA, the CDR3 is TGTGCCAGCAGATCCCGGGAATCGGCCCACCAAAAAATCCAGTACTTC.

This clonotype was counted between two and nine times. The DNA for the CDR3 is TGCGCCAGCAGCGGGACAGTGGGGGGGACCCAGTACTTC. Encoded protein: CASSGTVGGTQYF. The rearrangement uses TRBV10-1 and TRBJ2-5; a possible D gene is TRBD1 (7 bases). CDR1 is WNHNN, CDR2 SYGVQD, per germline (reference sequence). V dropped 6 bases and J dropped 7 bases, with 15 bases sitting between them. CDR3 length: 13 amino acids.

To note about this clonotype: Given the absence of the conserved phenylalanine or tryptophan at the CDR3 end, a read error is likely. This rearrangement joins TRBV28 to TRBJ1-2; 9 bases align to TRBD1. Trimming at V came to 5 bases and at J to 6 bases, leaving 4 bases not matched to a gene. There are 13 residues in the CDR3. Germline-derived CDR1 and CDR2 are MDHEN and SYDVKM. CDR3 in amino acids: CASSIDRGDGYTS. CDR3 DNA sequence: TGTGCCAGCAGTATAGACAGGGGGGATGGCTACACCTCA.

Turning to this clonotype: One end of the junction fails to match germline, which may point to a read error. The chain recombines TRBV11-2 with TRBJ2-7; TRBD1 is a possible D gene (5 bases). The CDR3 is 14 amino acids. Germline V CDR1 and CDR2: SGHAT, FQNNGV. CDR3 DNA sequence: TGTGCCAACAGCAACGGACATGAACCCTACGAGCAGTACTTC. Its protein is CANSNGHEPYEQYF.

A note on this clonotype: With a much larger clone just one base away, this may be a read error. This CDR3 is missing its conserved last phenylalanine or tryptophan, likely due to a read error. This chain connects TRBV9 to TRBJ1-1, with 8 bases fitting TRBD1. Germline values: CDR1 SGDLS, CDR2 YYNGEE. J lost 5 bases, V lost 3 bases, and 6 bases had no gene match. The CDR3 sequence is 14 residues long. Written as DNA, the CDR3 is TGTGCCAGCAGCGCTTTGACAGGGGAGACTGAAGCTTTCCTT. Translation: CASSALTGETEAFL.